Only a few counts were recorded for the clone carrying this T cell receptor beta chain. The antigen is unknown. This entry comes from a study of Graves' ophthalmopathy and Graves' hyperthyroidism. Study-wide results and caveats: Prediction of ophthalmopathy progression reached about 65% sensitivity and roughly 72% specificity. Built on 13 signatures, a model told ophthalmopathy apart from stable hyperthyroidism with approximately 88% sensitivity and almost 84% specificity. Blood samples also showed most expanded thyroid clonotypes exceeding 0.001 frequency.

As the template, RNA transcripts were used to amplify TCR beta CDR3 regions. First-round RT-PCR used HTBI primers; second-round multiplex PCR followed. MiXCR, run by TCRdb on the multiplex PCR reads, gives a single entry per CDR3 protein. Here the sample spans hundreds of thousands of distinct CDR3 sequences, approximately 40% being singletons. What supplied the PBMCs was roughly 10 ml of fresh peripheral blood. This TCR was recovered from an adult man with Graves' ophthalmopathy. The sequencing input was peripheral blood.

CDR3: CASRRAPGETQYF. As DNA, the CDR3 is TGTGCCAGCAGGCGGGCCCCTGGGGAGACCCAGTACTTC. This chain uses TRBV6-2 or TRBV6-3 with TRBJ2-5, with D maybe TRBD2 (5 bases). The length of the CDR3 is 13 residues. V lost 6 bases and J 5 bases, leaving 13 bases between the germline ends. CDR1 is MNHEY, CDR2 SVGEGT, per germline.